Described below is a single T cell receptor (beta chain) sequence and its context. The junction shows a germline mismatch at one end, possibly a read error. Other nucleotide sequences from this sample produce the same CDR3. CDR3 length: 11 residues. Germline lookup yields CDR1 MNHNS and CDR2 SASEGT. The sample comes from a study of metastatic and nonmetastatic thyroid tumors. Looking at the study overall: Repertoires of blood and of tissue (tumor or nodule) from malignant and benign thyroid patients were compared.

Not a single patient had been given any form of treatment at any point before undergoing thyroid surgery. Authors' methods: Built for papillary thyroid cancer, a distant-metastasis classifier drew on CDR3 differences across clinicopathological groups. TCRdb reassembled clones from the PCR reads with MiXCR. These V and J calls are TCRdb output, not the study's own analysis. The repertoire holds some 52,000 clones, with 17% as singletons. Sequencing was performed on blood. This sequence joins TRBV6-1 and TRBJ1-2; the match to TRBD1 covers 10 bases. The receptor comes from a female donor with papillary thyroid cancer or a benign thyroid nodule (not recorded which). Some clones in this sample may be carry-over from other donors' samples. The CDR3 protein is CATGTGDLHTF. The CDR3 DNA is TGTGCCACTGGGACAGGGGATCTTCACACATTC.